The 22 T cell receptor beta chains given below trace back to one sample, sequenced in a study of blood T cell repertoires in COVID-19 (TCRdb year 2020). Receptor libraries were prepared by the immunoSEQ multiplex PCR assay. The clones in this table, taken by TCRdb from immuneACCESS, are in-frame only. Not every clone is retained; where verified, under half of the shortfall comes from an unresolved V gene, and the cause of the rest is unknown. Recorded for this sample are some 250,000 clones; about 90% of them occurred a single time. The biggest ten clones account for approximately 1.3% of the sample. What was sequenced was PBMCs or T cells enriched from blood (not recorded which). Receptors originate from a human donor in a cohort exposed to, infected with or recovered from COVID-19 (not recorded which). The donor label of this sample is uncertain.

V is TRBV24-1 and J is TRBJ2-1, with 12 bases fitting TRBD2. V was pared by 1 base and J by 7 bases, with 1 base of the junction left unmatched. The CDR3 totals 15 residues. Per germline, CDR1 KGHDR and CDR2 SFDVKD. In DNA form, the CDR3 reads TGTGCCACCAGTGATTTCACTAGCGGGGGGAATGAGCAGTTCTTC. Protein product: CATSDFTSGGNEQFF.

The chain is built from TRBV4-3 and TRBJ2-2, with a tentative D call TRBD2 (5 bases). The CDR3 spans 15 residues. Deletions cut 3 bases from V and 5 bases from J, with 13 bases between. Germline V gene lookup returns CDR1 LGHNA and CDR2 YSLEER. CDR3 nucleotides: TGCGCCAGCAGCCAGGATGGCCGGGGTACCGGGGAGCTGTTTTTT. Translating it yields CASSQDGRGTGELFF.

On this clone: One end of the junction fails to match germline, which may point to a read error. The V gene is TRBV12-5, the J gene TRBJ1-5; D remains ambiguous. The CDR3 has 17 amino acids. CDR1 LGHNT and CDR2 FRNRAP come from the germline V gene. The CDR3 DNA is TGTGCTAGTGGTTTGGACCCGGGGTTTAATAGCAATCGGCCCCAGCATTTT. This gives the protein CASGLDPGFNSNRPQHF.

The rearrangement joins TRBV6-6 to TRBJ2-3, with D possibly TRBD2 on 7 matching bases. Trimming pared 5 bases from V and 3 bases from J, leaving 21 bases between. Germline loops: CDR1 MNHNY, CDR2 SVGAGI (reference sequence). CDR3 length equals 17 residues. CDR3: CASSLISSGGRTDTQYF. For the CDR3, the DNA is TGTGCCAGCAGTCTTATATCTTCGGGGGGCAGAACAGATACGCAGTATTTT.

CDR3 nucleotide sequence: TGCGCCAGCAGCTTGGCGCGGGGGGCGGTAAATGGCTACACCTTC. It specifies CASSLARGAVNGYTF. The V and J genes are TRBV5-1 and TRBJ1-2, with D possibly being TRBD1 (6 bases). The CDR3 is 15 residues long. The germline V gene encodes CDR1 SGHRS and CDR2 YFSETQ. The germline V and J ends were trimmed by 0 bases and 6 bases, with 15 bases remaining between them.

The rearrangement uses TRBV30 and TRBJ2-7; D is uncertain. With 0 bases removed from V and 6 bases from J, the gap between germline ends came to 6 bases. This CDR3 contains 11 residues. Germline V gives CDR1 GTSNPN, CDR2 SVGIG (reference sequence). The CDR3 region is CAWSVIREQYF. In DNA, the CDR3 is TGTGCCTGGAGTGTAATCCGCGAGCAGTACTTC.

DNA of the CDR3: TGTGCCAGCAGCCAGTCGCCCGGGGAGGGACCGTTCTACGAGCAGTACTTC. It codes for CASSQSPGEGPFYEQYF. The chain recombines TRBV7-9 with TRBJ2-7; TRBD2 matches 7 bases. The trim removed 5 bases at V and 3 bases at J, leaving 16 bases unmatched. Germline V gene lookup returns CDR1 SEHNR and CDR2 FQNEAQ (reference sequence). The CDR3 sequence is 17 residues long.

This clone was detected once. The chain employs TRBV7-6 and TRBJ2-1, with 11 bases aligning to TRBD2. CDR1 and CDR2 (germline): SGHVS, FNYEAQ. The J segment lost 8 bases and the V segment lost 2 bases, leaving 11 bases of the junction unmatched. The CDR3 has 17 residues. CDR3 sequence (DNA): TGTGCCAGCAGCTTACTCACTAGCGGGGGTGAGGAGGATGAGCAGTTCTTC. It is translated as CASSLLTSGGEEDEQFF.

The V and J genes are TRBV2 and TRBJ1-5; D is perhaps TRBD1 (5 bases). V was clipped by 0 bases and J by 7 bases, with 13 bases between them. This CDR3 spans 15 amino acids. Germline CDR1 SNHLY, CDR2 FYNNEI. The CDR3 nucleotides read TGTGCCAGCAGTGAAGCGGGGGGGAGGAGACAGCCCCAGCATTTT. Protein product: CASSEAGGRRQPQHF.

The V gene is TRBV5-1, the J gene TRBJ1-2; D gene unclear. CDR3 length: 13 residues. Germline CDR1 and CDR2: SGHRS and YFSETQ. Deletions cut 3 bases from V and 6 bases from J, with 12 bases between. CDR3 nucleotides: TGCGCCAGCAGCTCTGGAGAGGCAGATGGCTACACCTTC. Its translation is CASSSGEADGYTF.

The rearrangement uses TRBV25-1 and TRBJ1-1; 9 nucleotides line up with TRBD1. CDR1 MGHDK and CDR2 SYGVNS come from the germline V gene. CDR3 length equals 17 residues. V trimming: 4 bases; J trimming: 6 bases; junction bases outside the gene matches: 15. CDR3 loop: CASSAPGQGVILAEAFF. CDR3 coding DNA: TGTGCCAGCAGTGCGCCGGGACAGGGCGTAATTCTTGCTGAAGCTTTCTTT.

The chain has TRBV27 and TRBJ2-7; the D gene is possibly TRBD1 (5 bases). Per germline, CDR1 MNHEY and CDR2 SMNVEV (reference sequence). CDR3 length: 13 residues. Trimming took off 5 bases at V and 5 bases at J, with 13 bases between the two ends. Written as DNA, the CDR3 is TGTGCCAGCAGTGCCCTGCCAGGGAACGAGCAGTACTTC. Its protein is CASSALPGNEQYF.

The CDR3 loop is CASSRGQLGTEAFF. For the CDR3, the DNA is TGTGCCAGCAGCCGGGGACAGCTGGGAACTGAAGCTTTCTTT. V gene TRBV14 combines with J gene TRBJ1-1; TRBD1 matches at 7 bases. Trimming took 4 bases from V and 5 from J; bases not matched to a gene: 7. Germline values: CDR1 SGHDN, CDR2 FVKESK. The CDR3 is made up of 14 amino acids.

This chain connects TRBV6-5 to TRBJ2-3, with 10 positions matching TRBD1. The CDR3 consists of 15 residues. Germline CDR1 is MNHEY and CDR2 is SVGAGI. The ends lost 8 bases at V and 2 bases at J; junction bases unmatched: 7. This chain's CDR3 is CASSKGTGATDTQYF. The CDR3 DNA reads TGTGCCAGCTCAAAAGGGACAGGGGCCACAGATACGCAGTATTTT.

The rearrangement links TRBV15 to TRBJ1-4; unclear D gene. With 5 bases removed from V and 10 bases from J, the gap between germline ends came to 20 bases. CDR3 length: 15 amino acids. The germline V gene encodes CDR1 LNHNV and CDR2 YYDKDF (reference sequence). The CDR3 protein is CATSVHGSLSGKLFF. The CDR3 DNA sequence: TGTGCCACCAGCGTTCACGGATCCCTCTCAGGAAAACTGTTTTTT. The full variable domain, in which reference TRBV15 and TRBJ1-4 provide the parts outside the CDR3, is DAMVIQNPRYQVTQFGKPVTLSCSQTLNHNVMYWYQQKSSQAPKLLFHYYDKDFNNEADTPDNFQSRRPNTSFCFLDIRSPGLGDTAMYLCATSVHGSLSGKLFFGSGTQLSVL.

This CDR3 is CASSPWTGRGNTIYF. CDR3 DNA sequence: TGTGCCAGCAGCCCGTGGACAGGGAGGGGAAACACCATATATTTT. The gene calls are TRBV7-2 and TRBJ1-3; TRBD1 matches at 8 bases. The CDR3 covers 15 residues. Germline-derived CDR1 and CDR2 are SGHTA and FQGNSA. Losses at the gene ends were 5 bases for V and 4 bases for J; bases not matched to a gene: 7. Full variable domain (rest looked up from reference TRBV7-2 and TRBJ1-3): GAGVSQSPSNKVTEKGKDVELRCDPISGHTALYWYRQSLGQGLEFLIYFQGNSAPDKSGLPSDRFSAERTGGSVSTLTIQRTQQEDSAVYLCASSPWTGRGNTIYFGEGSWLTVV.

This sequence joins TRBV10-3 and TRBJ1-3; TRBD1 is a possible D gene (5 bases). CDR3 size: 14 residues. Per the germline V gene, CDR1 is ENHRY and CDR2 is SYGVKD. Trimming removed 4 bases from V and 1 base from J, with 8 bases in between. The DNA for the CDR3 is TGTGCCATCAGTGGGGACTTTTCTGGAAACACCATATATTTT. Translating it yields CAISGDFSGNTIYF.

A single count supports this clone. This chain joins TRBV18 and TRBJ1-5, with 12 bases fitting TRBD1. Per the germline V gene, CDR1 is KGHSH and CDR2 is LQKENI. The CDR3 spans 18 residues. The junction had 6 bases not matched to a gene; V was cut back by 1 base and J by 2 bases. This CDR3 reads CASSPLGQGAFGNQPQHF. CDR3 bases: TGTGCCAGCTCACCACTGGGACAGGGGGCTTTCGGCAATCAGCCCCAGCATTTT.

The rearrangement links TRBV4-3 to TRBJ2-7; no definite D call. The CDR3 has 13 amino acids. CDR1 is LGHNA, CDR2 YSLEER, per germline. V was shortened by 5 bases and J by 2 bases, with 10 bases between the two germline ends. CDR3 protein: CASSSTIAYEQYF. The DNA for the CDR3 is TGCGCCAGCAGCAGTACAATCGCCTACGAGCAGTACTTC.

V and J are TRBV19 and TRBJ2-1; 7 bases align to TRBD1. This CDR3 has 13 amino acids. The germline CDR1 and CDR2 sequences are LNHDA and SQIVND (reference sequence). The V segment lost 9 bases and the J segment 7 bases; nucleotides outside the gene matches: 9. In DNA form, the CDR3 reads TGTGCCAGCCAAGACAGGGTGGTAAATGAGCAGTTCTTC. This sequence encodes CASQDRVVNEQFF. The entire variable domain, with the rest obtained from reference TRBV19 and TRBJ2-1, is as follows: DGGITQSPKYLFRKEGQNVTLSCEQNLNHDAMYWYRQDPGQGLRLIYYSQIVNDFQKGDIAEGYSVSREKKESFPLTVTSAQKNPTAFYLCASQDRVVNEQFFGPGTRLTVL.

V and J are TRBV5-3 and TRBJ1-1, with D perhaps matching TRBD1 (6 bases). TRBV5-3 is reported as an ORF; its role is uncertain. Trimming pared 2 bases from V and 3 bases from J, leaving 11 bases between. The CDR3 length is 14 residues. The CDR3 protein is CARSLGGGDTEAFF. CDR3 bases: TGTGCCAGAAGCTTAGGGGGAGGGGACACTGAAGCTTTCTTT.

V and J are TRBV6-5 and TRBJ1-6; 7 bases are a match to TRBD1. J lost 10 bases, V lost 7 bases, and 7 bases had no gene match. Germline V gives CDR1 MNHEY, CDR2 SVGAGI. This CDR3 contains 13 residues. CDR3 coding DNA: TGTGCCAGCATAGGGGGCGGCGAATCACCCCTCCACTTT. Translation gives CASIGGGESPLHF.